The rows below give T cell receptor beta chains drawn from one sample of a study of blood T cell repertoires in COVID-19. The protocol was immunoSEQ multiplex PCR, while the TCRdb copy is restricted to in-frame clones and leaves out a portion. The sample yields about 160,000 clones, around 81% seen once. Sequenced input: peripheral blood. The source is a man aged 60 to 69 with active or convalescent COVID-19. Each CDR3 is given with its conserved first and last residue. D genes are given only for firm matches. Clone size is shown for a subset of rows, as once, few, many or a class of expanded clone.

j_gene: TRBJ1-1
abundance: -
d_gene: TRBD1
v_gene: TRBV3-1/TRBV3-2
CDR3nt: TGTGCCAGCAGCCAGGACCTGACAGGGGTGTTCGCCACTGAAGCTTTCTTT
CDR3aa: CASSQDLTGVFATEAFF

j_gene: TRBJ2-7
abundance: few
d_gene: -
v_gene: TRBV20-1
CDR3nt: TGCAGTGCTAGAGAAACTAGCCGGGTGTACTTC
CDR3aa: CSARETSRVYF

j_gene: TRBJ2-3
abundance: -
d_gene: TRBD2
v_gene: TRBV5-4
CDR3nt: TGTGCCAGCAGCTCGGGACTAGCGGGGGATACGCAGTATTTT
CDR3aa: CASSSGLAGDTQYF

j_gene: TRBJ1-1
abundance: -
d_gene: -
v_gene: TRBV6-1
CDR3nt: TGTGCCAGCAGTGAAATCCCGGGTGAAGCTTTCTTT
CDR3aa: CASSEIPGEAFF

j_gene: TRBJ2-3
abundance: -
d_gene: TRBD1
v_gene: TRBV5-1
CDR3nt: TGCGCCAGCAGCCTGGACAGGGGCGACACAGATACGCAGTATTTT
CDR3aa: CASSLDRGDTDTQYF

j_gene: TRBJ2-2
abundance: -
d_gene: -
v_gene: TRBV6-5
CDR3nt: TGTGCCAGCAGTCAGTGGACCGGGGAGCTGTTTTTT
CDR3aa: CASSQWTGELFF

j_gene: TRBJ1-2
abundance: -
d_gene: TRBD1
v_gene: TRBV7-8
CDR3nt: TGTGCCAGCAGCATAAGGGACAGAGACTATGGCTACACCTTC
CDR3aa: CASSIRDRDYGYTF

j_gene: TRBJ1-2
abundance: -
d_gene: TRBD1
v_gene: TRBV12-3/TRBV12-4
CDR3nt: TGTGCCAGCAGTTTTCAAGGGGGCGGCTACACCTTC
CDR3aa: CASSFQGGGYTF

j_gene: TRBJ2-7
abundance: -
d_gene: -
v_gene: TRBV15
CDR3nt: TGTGCCACCAGCAGAGATGCCGGGAGCGCCTCCTACGAGCAGTACTTC
CDR3aa: CATSRDAGSASYEQYF

j_gene: TRBJ2-7
abundance: -
d_gene: -
v_gene: TRBV9
CDR3nt: TGTGCCAGCAGCGTAGCTGGGGTGGGAGCAGGCGAGCAGTACTTC
CDR3aa: CASSVAGVGAGEQYF